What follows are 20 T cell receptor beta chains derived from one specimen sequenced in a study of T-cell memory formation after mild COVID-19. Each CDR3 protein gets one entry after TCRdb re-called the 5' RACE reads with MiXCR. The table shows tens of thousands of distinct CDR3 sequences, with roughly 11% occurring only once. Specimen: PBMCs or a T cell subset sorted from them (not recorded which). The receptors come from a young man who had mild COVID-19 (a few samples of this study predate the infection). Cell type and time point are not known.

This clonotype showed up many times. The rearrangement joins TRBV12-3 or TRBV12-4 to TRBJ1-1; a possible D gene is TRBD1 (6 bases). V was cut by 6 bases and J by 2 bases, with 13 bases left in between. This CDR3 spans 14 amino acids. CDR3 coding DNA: TGTGCCAGCAGCACCGGGACAATCAACACTGAAGCTTTCTTT. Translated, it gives CASSTGTINTEAFF.

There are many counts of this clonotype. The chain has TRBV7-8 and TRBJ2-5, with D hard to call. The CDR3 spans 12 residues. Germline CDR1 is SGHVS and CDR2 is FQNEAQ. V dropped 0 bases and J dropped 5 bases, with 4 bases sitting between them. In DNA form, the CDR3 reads TGTGCCAGCAGCTTAGCGTTCGAGACCCAGTACTTC. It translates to CASSLAFETQYF. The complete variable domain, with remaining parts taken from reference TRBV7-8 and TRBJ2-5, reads GAGVSQSPRYKVAKRGQDVALRCDPISGHVSLFWYQQALGQGPEFLTYFQNEAQLDKSGLPSDRFFAERPEGSVSTLKIQRTQQEDSAVYLCASSLAFETQYFGPGTRLLVL.

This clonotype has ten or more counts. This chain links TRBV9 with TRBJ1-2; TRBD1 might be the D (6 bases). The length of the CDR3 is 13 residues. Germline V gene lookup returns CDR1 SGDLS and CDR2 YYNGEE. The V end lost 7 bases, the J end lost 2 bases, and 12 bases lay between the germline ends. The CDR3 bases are TGTGCCAGCGGCCACAGGGAGAACTATGGCTACACCTTC. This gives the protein CASGHRENYGYTF.

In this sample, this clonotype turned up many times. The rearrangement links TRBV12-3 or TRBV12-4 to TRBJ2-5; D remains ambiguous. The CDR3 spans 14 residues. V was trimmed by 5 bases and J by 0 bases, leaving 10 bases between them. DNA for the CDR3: TGTGCCAGCAGTCTGAGGACGGACCAAGAGACCCAGTACTTC. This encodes CASSLRTDQETQYF.

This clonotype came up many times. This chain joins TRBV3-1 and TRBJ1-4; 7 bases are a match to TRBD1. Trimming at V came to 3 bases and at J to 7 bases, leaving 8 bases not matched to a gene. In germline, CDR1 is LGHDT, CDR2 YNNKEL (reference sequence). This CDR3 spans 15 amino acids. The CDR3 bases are TGTGCCAGCAGCCAGCGGGGAGGGGGCGTTGAAAAACTGTTTTTT. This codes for CASSQRGGGVEKLFF.

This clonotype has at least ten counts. CDR3 DNA: TGCGCCAGCAGCCAAGGGGGGTTTTTGGATGAGCAGTTCTTC. Translating gives CASSQGGFLDEQFF. The chain carries TRBV4-3 and TRBJ2-1; D possibly uses TRBD1 or TRBD2 (5 bases each). CDR3 length equals 14 residues. Per the germline V gene, CDR1 is LGHNA and CDR2 is YSLEER. The V gene lost 1 base and the J gene lost 8 bases, with 12 bases spanning the gap.

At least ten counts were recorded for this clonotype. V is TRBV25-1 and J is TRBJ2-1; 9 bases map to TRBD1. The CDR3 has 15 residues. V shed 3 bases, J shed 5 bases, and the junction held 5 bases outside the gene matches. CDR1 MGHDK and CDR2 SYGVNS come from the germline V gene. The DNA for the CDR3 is TGTGCCAGCAGTGATCCGGGACAGGGCGACAATGAGCAGTTCTTC. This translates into CASSDPGQGDNEQFF.

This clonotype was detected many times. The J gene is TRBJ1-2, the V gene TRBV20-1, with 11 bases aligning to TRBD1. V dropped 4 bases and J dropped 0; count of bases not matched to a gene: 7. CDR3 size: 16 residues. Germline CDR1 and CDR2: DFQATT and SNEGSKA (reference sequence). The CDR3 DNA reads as TGCAGTGCTACGCCCGGGACAGGGGGACCTAACTATGGCTACACCTTC. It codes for CSATPGTGGPNYGYTF.

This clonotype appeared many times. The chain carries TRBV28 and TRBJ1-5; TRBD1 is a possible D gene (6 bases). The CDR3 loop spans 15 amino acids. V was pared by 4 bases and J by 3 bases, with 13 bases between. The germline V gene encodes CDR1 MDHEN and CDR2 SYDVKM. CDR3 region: CASSSGGGNNQPQHF. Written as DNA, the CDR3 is TGTGCCAGCAGTTCAGGAGGGGGGAACAATCAGCCCCAGCATTTT.

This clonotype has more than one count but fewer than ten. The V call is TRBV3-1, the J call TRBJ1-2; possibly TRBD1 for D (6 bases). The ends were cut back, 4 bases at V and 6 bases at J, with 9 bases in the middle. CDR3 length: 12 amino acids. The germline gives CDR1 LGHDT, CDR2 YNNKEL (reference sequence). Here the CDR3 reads CASSRQADGYTF. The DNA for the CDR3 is TGTGCCAGCAGCCGACAGGCTGATGGCTACACCTTC.

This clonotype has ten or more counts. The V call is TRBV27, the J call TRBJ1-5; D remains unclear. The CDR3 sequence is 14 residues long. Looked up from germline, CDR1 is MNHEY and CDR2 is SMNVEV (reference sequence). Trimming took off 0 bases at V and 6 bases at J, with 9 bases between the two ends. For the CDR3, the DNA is TGTGCCAGCAGTTTATCTGGGTTTGGTCAGCCCCAGCATTTT. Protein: CASSLSGFGQPQHF.

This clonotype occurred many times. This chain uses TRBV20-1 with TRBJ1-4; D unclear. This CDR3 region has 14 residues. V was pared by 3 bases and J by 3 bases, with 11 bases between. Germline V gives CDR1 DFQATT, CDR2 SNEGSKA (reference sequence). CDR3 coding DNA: TGCAGTGCTAGCCAGTCTTCTTCTAATGAAAAACTGTTTTTT. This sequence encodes CSASQSSSNEKLFF.

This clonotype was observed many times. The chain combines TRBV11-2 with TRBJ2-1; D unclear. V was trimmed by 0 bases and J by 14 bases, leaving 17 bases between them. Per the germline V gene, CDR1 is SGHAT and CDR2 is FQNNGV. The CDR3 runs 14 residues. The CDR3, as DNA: TGTGCCAGCAGCTTAGACCCCCTCAGTGGTCGTGAGTTCTTC. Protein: CASSLDPLSGREFF.

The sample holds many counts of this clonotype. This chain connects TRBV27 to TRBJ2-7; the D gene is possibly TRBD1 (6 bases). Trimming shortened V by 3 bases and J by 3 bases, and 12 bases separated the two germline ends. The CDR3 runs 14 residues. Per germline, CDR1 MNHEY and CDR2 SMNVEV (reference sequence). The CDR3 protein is CASSFTGKGYEQYF. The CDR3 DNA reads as TGTGCCAGCAGTTTTACAGGGAAGGGCTACGAGCAGTACTTC.

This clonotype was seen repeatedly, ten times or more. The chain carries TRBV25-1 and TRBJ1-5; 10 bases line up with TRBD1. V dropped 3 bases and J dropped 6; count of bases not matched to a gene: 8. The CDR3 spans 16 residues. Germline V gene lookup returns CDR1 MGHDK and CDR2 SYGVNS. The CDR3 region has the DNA TGTGCCAGCAGTGAGGGGGGACAGGGGATTAGTCAGCCCCAGCATTTT. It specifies CASSEGGQGISQPQHF.

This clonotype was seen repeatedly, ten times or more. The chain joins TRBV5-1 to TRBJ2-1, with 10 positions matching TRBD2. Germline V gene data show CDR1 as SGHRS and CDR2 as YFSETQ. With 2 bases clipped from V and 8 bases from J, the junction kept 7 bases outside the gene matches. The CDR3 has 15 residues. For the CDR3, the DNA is TGCGCCAGCAGCTTCACGAGCGGGGGGGCCGATGAGCAGTTCTTC. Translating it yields CASSFTSGGADEQFF.

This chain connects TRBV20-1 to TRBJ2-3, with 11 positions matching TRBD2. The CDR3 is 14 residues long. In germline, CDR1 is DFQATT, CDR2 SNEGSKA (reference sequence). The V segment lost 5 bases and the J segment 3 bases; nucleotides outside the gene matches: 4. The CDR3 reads CSAPLAGETDTQYF. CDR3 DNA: TGCAGTGCTCCACTAGCGGGGGAGACAGATACGCAGTATTTT.

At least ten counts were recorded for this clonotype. The chain's CDR3 is CASSPGTGNQPQHF. CDR3 nucleotides: TGCGCCAGCAGCCCCGGGACAGGGAATCAGCCCCAGCATTTT. The J gene is TRBJ1-5, the V gene TRBV5-1, with 9 bases identical to TRBD1. J was trimmed by 4 bases and V by 4 bases; bases with no gene match: 3. Per the germline V gene, CDR1 is SGHRS and CDR2 is YFSETQ. This CDR3 is built from 14 residues.

CDR3 amino acids: CASSLGSNEQFF. CDR3 nucleotides: TGTGCCAGCAGCTTAGGTAGCAATGAGCAGTTCTTC. This rearrangement joins TRBV7-9 to TRBJ2-1; D gene ambiguous. The CDR3 is 12 amino acids. CDR1 and CDR2 from the germline V gene are SEHNR and FQNEAQ (reference sequence). The ends were cut back, 1 base at V and 6 bases at J, with 4 bases in the middle.

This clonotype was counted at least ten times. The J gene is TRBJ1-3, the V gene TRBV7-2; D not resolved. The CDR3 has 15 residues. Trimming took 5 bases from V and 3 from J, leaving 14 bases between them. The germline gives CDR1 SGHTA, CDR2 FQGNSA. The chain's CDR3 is CASSPQSGVGNTIYF. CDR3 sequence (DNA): TGTGCCAGCAGCCCCCAAAGCGGGGTTGGAAACACCATATATTTT.